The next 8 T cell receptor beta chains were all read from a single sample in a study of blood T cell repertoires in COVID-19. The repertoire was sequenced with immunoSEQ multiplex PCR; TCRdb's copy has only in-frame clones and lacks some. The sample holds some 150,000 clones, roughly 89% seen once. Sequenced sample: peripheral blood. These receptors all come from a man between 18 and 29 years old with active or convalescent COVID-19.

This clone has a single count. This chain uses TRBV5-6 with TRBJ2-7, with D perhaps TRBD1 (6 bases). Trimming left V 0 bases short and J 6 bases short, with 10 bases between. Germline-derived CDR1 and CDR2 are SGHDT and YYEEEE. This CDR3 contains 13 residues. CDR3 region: CASSLDRAGEQYV. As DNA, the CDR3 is TGTGCCAGCAGCTTGGACAGGGCCGGCGAGCAGTACGTC.

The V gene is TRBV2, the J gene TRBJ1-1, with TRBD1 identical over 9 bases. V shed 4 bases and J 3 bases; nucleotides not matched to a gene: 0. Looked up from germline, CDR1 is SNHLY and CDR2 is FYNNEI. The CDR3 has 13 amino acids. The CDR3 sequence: CASSGDRDTEAFF. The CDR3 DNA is TGTGCCAGCAGTGGGGACAGGGACACTGAAGCTTTCTTT.

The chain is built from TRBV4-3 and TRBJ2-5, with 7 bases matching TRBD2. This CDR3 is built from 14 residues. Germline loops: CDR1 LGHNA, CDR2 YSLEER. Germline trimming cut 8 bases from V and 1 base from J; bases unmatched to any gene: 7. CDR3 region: CASVDGRIQETQYF. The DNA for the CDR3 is TGCGCCAGCGTCGACGGGAGGATCCAAGAGACCCAGTACTTC.

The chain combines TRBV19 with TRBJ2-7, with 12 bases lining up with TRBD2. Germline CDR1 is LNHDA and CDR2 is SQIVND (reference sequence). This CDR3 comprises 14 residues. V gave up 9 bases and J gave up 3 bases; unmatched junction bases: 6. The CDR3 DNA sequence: TGTGCCAGCAAACTAGCGGGAGGAATCTACGAGCAGTACTTC. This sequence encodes CASKLAGGIYEQYF.

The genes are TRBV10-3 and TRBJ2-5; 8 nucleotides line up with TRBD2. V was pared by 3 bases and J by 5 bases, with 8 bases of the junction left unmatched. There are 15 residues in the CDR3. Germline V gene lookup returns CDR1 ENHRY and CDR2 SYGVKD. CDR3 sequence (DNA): TGTGCCATCAGTGATTCGCGGGGGGCCGGGGAGACCCAGTACTTC. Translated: CAISDSRGAGETQYF.

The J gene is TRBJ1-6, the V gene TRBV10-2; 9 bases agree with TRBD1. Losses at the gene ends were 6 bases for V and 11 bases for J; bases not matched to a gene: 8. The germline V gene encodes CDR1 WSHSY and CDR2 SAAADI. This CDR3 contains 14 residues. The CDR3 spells CASRTDRGGPPLHF. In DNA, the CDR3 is TGCGCCAGCAGGACGGACAGGGGAGGCCCACCCCTCCACTTT.

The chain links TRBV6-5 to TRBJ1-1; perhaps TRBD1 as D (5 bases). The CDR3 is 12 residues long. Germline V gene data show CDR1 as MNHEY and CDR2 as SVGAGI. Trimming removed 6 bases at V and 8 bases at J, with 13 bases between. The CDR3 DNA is TGTGCCAGCAGGTCGGGGGGTCCCGAAGCTTTCTTT. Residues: CASRSGGPEAFF.

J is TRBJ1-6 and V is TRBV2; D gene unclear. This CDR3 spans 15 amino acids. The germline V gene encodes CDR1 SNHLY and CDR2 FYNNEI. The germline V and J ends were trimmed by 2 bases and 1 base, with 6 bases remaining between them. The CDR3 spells CASSEYGSYNSPLHF. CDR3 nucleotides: TGTGCCAGCAGTGAATACGGGTCCTATAATTCACCCCTCCACTTT. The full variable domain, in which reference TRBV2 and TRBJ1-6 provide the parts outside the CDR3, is EPEVTQTPSHQVTQMGQEVILRCVPISNHLYFYWYRQILGQKVEFLVSFYNNEISEKSEIFDDQFSVERPDGSNFTLKIRSTKLEDSAMYFCASSEYGSYNSPLHFGNGTRLTVT.